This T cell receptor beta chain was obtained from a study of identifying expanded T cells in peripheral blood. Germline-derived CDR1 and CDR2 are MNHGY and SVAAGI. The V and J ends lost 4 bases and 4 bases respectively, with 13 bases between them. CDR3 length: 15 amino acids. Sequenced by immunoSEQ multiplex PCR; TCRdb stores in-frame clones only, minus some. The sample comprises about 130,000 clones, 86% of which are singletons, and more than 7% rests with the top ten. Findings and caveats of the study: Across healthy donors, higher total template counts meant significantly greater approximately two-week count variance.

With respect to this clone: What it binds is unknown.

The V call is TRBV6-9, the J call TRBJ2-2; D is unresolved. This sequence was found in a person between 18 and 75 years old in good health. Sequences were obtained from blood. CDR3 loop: CASSSDLSGTGELFF. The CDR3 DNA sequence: TGTGCCAGCAGTTCAGACCTATCGGGCACCGGGGAGCTGTTTTTT.